Given below is one T cell receptor beta chain in context. V shed 6 bases and J shed 3 bases, with 18 bases lying between them. This CDR3 is 16 amino acids long. In germline, CDR1 is MDHEN, CDR2 SYDVKM. This entry is derived from a study of T cell changes during pregnancy in multiple sclerosis. Assay: immunoSEQ multiplex PCR; the TCRdb copy retains only in-frame clones and omits some. The data contain 25,000 or so clones, 85% to 95% of them singletons. The source was CD8+ T cells from peripheral blood mononuclear cells, collected before pregnancy. The chain carries TRBV28 and TRBJ2-4, with D possibly TRBD1 on 6 matching bases. The receptor was derived from a female donor with multiple sclerosis, enrolled in a pregnancy study. CDR3 amino acids: CASSSPPKDSKNIQYF. CDR3 nucleotide sequence: TGTGCCAGCAGCTCCCCCCCAAAGGACAGCAAAAACATTCAGTACTTC.